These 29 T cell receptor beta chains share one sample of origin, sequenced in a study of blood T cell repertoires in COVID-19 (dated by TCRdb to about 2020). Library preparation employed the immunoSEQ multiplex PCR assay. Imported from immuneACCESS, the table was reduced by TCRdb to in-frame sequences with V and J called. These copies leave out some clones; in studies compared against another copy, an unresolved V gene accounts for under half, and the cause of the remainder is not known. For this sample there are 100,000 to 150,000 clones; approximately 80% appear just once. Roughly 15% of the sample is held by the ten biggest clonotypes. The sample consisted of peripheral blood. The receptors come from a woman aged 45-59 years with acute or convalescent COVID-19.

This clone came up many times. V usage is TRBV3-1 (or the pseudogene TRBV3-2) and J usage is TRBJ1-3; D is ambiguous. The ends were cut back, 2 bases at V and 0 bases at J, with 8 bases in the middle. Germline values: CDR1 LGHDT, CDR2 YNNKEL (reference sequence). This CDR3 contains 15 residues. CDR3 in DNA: TGTGCCAGCAGCCAAAACACGGGCTCTGGAAACACCATATATTTT. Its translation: CASSQNTGSGNTIYF.

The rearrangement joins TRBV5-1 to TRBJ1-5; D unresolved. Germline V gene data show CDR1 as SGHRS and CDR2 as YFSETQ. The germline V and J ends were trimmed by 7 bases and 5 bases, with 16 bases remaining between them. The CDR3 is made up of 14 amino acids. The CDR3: CASSYGEGDQPQHF. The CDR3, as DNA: TGCGCCAGCTCTTACGGGGAGGGAGATCAGCCCCAGCATTTT.

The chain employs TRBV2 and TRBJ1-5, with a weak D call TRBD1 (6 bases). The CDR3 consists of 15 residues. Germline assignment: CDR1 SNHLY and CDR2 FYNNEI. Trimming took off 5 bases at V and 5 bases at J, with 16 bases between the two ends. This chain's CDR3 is CASSLSGVGYQPQHF. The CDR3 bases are TGTGCCAGCAGTCTCTCAGGGGTAGGTTATCAGCCCCAGCATTTT.

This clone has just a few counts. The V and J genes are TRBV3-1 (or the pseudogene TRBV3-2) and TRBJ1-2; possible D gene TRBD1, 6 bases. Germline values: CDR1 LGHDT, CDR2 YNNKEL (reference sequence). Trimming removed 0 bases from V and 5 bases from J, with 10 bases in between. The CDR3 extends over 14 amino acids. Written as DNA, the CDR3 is TGTGCCAGCAGCCAAGACCAGGGGCTATATGGCTACACCTTC. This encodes CASSQDQGLYGYTF.

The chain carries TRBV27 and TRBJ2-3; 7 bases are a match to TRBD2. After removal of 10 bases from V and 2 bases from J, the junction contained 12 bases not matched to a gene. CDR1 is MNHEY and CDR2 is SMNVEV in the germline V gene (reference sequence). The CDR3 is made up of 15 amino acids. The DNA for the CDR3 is TGTGCCACCGCCGGGCGGCGGGACTACACAGATACGCAGTATTTT. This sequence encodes CATAGRRDYTDTQYF.

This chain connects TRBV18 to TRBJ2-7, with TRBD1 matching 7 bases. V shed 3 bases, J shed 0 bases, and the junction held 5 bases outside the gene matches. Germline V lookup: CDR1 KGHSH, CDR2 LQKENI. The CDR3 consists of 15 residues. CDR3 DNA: TGTGCCAGCTCACCTCCGGGACAGCCCTCCTACGAGCAGTACTTC. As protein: CASSPPGQPSYEQYF. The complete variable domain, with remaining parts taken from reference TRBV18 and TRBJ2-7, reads NAGVMQNPRHLVRRRGQEARLRCSPMKGHSHVYWYRQLPEEGLKFMVYLQKENIIDESGMPKERFSAEFPKEGPSILRIQQVVRGDSAAYFCASSPPGQPSYEQYFGPGTRLTVT.

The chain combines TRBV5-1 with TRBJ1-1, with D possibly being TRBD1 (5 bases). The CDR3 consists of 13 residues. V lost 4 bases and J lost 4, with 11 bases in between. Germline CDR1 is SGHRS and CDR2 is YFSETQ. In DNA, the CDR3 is TGCGCCAGCAGCCCCGGGGGAGGCACTGAAGCTTTCTTT. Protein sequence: CASSPGGGTEAFF.

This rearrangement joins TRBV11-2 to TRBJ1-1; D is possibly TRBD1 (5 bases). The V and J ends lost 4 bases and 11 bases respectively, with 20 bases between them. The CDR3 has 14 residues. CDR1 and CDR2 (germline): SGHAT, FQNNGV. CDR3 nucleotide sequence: TGTGCCAGCAGCTCTATAGGGACTCAGCCGGGGGCTTTCTTT. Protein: CASSSIGTQPGAFF.

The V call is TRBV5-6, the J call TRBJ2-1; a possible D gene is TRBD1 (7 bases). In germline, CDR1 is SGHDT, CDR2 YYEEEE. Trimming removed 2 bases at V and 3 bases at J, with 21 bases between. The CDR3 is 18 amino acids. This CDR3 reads CASSFGQGGRKVYNEQFF. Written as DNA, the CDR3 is TGTGCCAGCAGCTTCGGGCAGGGGGGAAGGAAGGTCTACAATGAGCAGTTCTTC.

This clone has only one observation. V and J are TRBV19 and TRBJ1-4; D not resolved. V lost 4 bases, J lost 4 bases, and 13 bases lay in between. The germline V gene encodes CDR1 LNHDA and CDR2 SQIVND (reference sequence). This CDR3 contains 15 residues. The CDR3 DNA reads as TGTGCCAGTAGTACCGGGCGGGTGAATAATGAAAAACTGTTTTTT. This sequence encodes CASSTGRVNNEKLFF.

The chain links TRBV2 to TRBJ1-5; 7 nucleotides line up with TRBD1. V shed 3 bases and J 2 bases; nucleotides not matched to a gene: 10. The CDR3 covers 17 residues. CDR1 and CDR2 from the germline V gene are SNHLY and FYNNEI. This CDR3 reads CASSEATGMLGNQPQHF. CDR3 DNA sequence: TGTGCCAGCAGTGAGGCGACAGGGATGCTGGGCAATCAGCCCCAGCATTTT.

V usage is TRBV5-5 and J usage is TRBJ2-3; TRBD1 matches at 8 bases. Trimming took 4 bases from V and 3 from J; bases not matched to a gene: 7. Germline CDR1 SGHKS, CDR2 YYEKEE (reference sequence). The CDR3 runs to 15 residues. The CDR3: CASSRGQGRTDTQYF. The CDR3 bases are TGTGCCAGCAGCCGAGGACAGGGAAGGACAGATACGCAGTATTTT. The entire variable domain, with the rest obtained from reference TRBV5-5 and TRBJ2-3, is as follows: DAGVTQSPTHLIKTRGQQVTLRCSPISGHKSVSWYQQVLGQGPQFIFQYYEKEERGRGNFPDRFSARQFPNYSSELNVNALLLGDSALYLCASSRGQGRTDTQYFGPGTRLTVL.

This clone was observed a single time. CDR3 DNA: TGTGCCAGCAGCCGACAGGGGAATAATTCACCCCTCCACTTT. Translated: CASSRQGNNSPLHF. The genes are TRBV5-5 and TRBJ1-6, with 8 nucleotides matching TRBD1. Germline values: CDR1 SGHKS, CDR2 YYEKEE (reference sequence). This CDR3 spans 14 amino acids. V lost 4 bases to trimming and J lost 5 bases; unmatched junction nucleotides: 2.

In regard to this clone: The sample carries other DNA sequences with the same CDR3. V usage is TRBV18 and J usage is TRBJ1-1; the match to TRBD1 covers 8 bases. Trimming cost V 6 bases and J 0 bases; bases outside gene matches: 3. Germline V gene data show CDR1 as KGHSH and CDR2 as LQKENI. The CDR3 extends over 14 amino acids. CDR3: CASSQQGVNTEAFF. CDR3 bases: TGTGCCAGCTCGCAACAGGGGGTGAACACTGAAGCTTTCTTT.

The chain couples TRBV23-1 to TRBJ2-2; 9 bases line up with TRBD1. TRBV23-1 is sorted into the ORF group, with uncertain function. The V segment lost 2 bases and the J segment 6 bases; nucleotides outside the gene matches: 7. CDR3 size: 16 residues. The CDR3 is CASSQRDREYSGELFF. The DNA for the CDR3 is TGCGCCAGCAGTCAACGGGACAGGGAGTATTCCGGGGAGCTGTTTTTT.

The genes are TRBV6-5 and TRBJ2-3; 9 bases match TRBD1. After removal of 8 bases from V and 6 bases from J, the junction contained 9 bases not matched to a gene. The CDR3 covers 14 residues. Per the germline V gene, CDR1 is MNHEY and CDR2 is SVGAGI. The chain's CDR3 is CASRGTGLRDTQYF. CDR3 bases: TGTGCCAGCCGGGGGACAGGGCTTCGGGATACGCAGTATTTT.

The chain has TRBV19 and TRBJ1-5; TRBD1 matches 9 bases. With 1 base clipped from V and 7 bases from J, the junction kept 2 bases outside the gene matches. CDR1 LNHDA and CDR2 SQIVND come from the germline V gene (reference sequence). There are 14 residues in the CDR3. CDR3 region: CASSIGTGGQPQHF. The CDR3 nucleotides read TGTGCCAGTAGTATAGGTACAGGGGGCCAGCCCCAGCATTTT.

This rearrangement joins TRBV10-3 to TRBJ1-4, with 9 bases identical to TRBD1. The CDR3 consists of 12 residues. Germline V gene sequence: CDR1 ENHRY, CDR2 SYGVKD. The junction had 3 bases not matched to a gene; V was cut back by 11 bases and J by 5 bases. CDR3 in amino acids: CAAGTGNEKLFF. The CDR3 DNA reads TGTGCCGCCGGGACAGGGAATGAAAAACTGTTTTTT.

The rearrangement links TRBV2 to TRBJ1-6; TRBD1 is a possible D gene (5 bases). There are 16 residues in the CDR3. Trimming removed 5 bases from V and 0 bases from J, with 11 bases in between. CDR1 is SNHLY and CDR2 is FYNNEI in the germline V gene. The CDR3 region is CASSFRQSSYNSPLHF. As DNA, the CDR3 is TGTGCCAGCAGTTTCCGACAGAGCTCCTATAATTCACCCCTCCACTTT. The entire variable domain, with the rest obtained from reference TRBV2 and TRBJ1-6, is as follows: EPEVTQTPSHQVTQMGQEVILRCVPISNHLYFYWYRQILGQKVEFLVSFYNNEISEKSEIFDDQFSVERPDGSNFTLKIRSTKLEDSAMYFCASSFRQSSYNSPLHFGNGTRLTVT.

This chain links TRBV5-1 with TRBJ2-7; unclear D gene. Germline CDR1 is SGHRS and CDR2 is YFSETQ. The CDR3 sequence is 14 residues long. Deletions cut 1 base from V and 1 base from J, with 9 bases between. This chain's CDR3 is CASSLRTGSYEQYF. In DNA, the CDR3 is TGCGCCAGCAGCTTGAGAACGGGTTCCTACGAGCAGTACTTC.

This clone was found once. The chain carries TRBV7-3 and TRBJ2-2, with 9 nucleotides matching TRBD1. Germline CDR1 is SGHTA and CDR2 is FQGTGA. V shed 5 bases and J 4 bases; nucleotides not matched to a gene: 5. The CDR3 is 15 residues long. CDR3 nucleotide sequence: TGTGCCAGCAGCCCCCGACAGGGGGGCACCGGGGAGCTGTTTTTT. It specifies CASSPRQGGTGELFF.

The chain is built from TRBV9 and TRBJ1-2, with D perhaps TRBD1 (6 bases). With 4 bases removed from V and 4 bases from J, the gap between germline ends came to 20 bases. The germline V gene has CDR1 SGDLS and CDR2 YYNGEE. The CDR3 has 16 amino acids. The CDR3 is CASSSRAQGIGYGYTF. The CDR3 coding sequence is TGTGCCAGCAGCTCTCGCGCTCAGGGGATCGGCTATGGCTACACCTTC. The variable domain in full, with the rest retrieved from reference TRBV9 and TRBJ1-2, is DSGVTQTPKHLITATGQRVTLRCSPRSGDLSVYWYQQSLDQGLQFLIQYYNGEERAKGNILERFSAQQFPDLHSELNLSSLELGDSALYFCASSSRAQGIGYGYTFGSGTRLTVV.

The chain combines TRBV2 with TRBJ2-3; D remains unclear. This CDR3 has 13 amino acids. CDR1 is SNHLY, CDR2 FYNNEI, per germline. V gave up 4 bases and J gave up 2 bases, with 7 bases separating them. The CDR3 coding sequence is TGTGCCAGCAGTGCCGACAACACAGATACGCAGTATTTT. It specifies CASSADNTDTQYF. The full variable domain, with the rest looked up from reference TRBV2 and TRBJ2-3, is EPEVTQTPSHQVTQMGQEVILRCVPISNHLYFYWYRQILGQKVEFLVSFYNNEISEKSEIFDDQFSVERPDGSNFTLKIRSTKLEDSAMYFCASSADNTDTQYFGPGTRLTVL.

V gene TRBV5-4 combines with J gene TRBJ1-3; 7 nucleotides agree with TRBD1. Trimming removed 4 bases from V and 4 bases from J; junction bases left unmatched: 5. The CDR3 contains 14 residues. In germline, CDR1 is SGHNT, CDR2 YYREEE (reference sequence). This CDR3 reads CASSPGTAGNTIYF. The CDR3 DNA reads TGTGCCAGCAGCCCCGGGACAGCCGGAAACACCATATATTTT.

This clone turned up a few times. The CDR3 DNA is TGTGCCAGCAGCGCCCACGACAGGGTTTCCTACAATGAGCAGTTCTTC. It codes for CASSAHDRVSYNEQFF. The chain links TRBV11-3 to TRBJ2-1; 7 bases are a match to TRBD1. Germline V gene sequence: CDR1 SGHNT, CDR2 YENEEA. The trim removed 5 bases at V and 1 base at J, leaving 8 bases unmatched. CDR3 length: 16 amino acids.

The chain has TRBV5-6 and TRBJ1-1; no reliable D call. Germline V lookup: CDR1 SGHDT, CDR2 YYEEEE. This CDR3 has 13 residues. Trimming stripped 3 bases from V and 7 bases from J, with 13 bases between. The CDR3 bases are TGTGCCAGCAGCTCTATCGGGTCCGGTGAAGCTTTCTTT. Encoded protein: CASSSIGSGEAFF.

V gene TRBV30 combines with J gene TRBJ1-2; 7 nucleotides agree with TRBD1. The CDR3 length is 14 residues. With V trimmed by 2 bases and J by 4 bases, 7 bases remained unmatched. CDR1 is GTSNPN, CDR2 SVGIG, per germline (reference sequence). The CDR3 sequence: CAWSSKQGSYGYTF. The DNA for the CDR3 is TGTGCCTGGAGTTCGAAACAGGGGAGCTATGGCTACACCTTC.

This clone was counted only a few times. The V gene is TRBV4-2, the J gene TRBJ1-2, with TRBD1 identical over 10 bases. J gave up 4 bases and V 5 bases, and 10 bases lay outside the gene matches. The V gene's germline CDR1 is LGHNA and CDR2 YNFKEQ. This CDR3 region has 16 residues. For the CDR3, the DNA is TGTGCCAGCAGCGAAGCCGGGACAGGGGAGGGCTATGGCTACACCTTC. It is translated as CASSEAGTGEGYGYTF.

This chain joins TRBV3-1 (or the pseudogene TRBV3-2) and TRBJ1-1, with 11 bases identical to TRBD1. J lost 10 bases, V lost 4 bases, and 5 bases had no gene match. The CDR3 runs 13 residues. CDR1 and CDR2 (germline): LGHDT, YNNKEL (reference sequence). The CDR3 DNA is TGTGCCAGCAGCCCGGGACAGGGGGGTTCAGCTTTCTTT. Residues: CASSPGQGGSAFF.